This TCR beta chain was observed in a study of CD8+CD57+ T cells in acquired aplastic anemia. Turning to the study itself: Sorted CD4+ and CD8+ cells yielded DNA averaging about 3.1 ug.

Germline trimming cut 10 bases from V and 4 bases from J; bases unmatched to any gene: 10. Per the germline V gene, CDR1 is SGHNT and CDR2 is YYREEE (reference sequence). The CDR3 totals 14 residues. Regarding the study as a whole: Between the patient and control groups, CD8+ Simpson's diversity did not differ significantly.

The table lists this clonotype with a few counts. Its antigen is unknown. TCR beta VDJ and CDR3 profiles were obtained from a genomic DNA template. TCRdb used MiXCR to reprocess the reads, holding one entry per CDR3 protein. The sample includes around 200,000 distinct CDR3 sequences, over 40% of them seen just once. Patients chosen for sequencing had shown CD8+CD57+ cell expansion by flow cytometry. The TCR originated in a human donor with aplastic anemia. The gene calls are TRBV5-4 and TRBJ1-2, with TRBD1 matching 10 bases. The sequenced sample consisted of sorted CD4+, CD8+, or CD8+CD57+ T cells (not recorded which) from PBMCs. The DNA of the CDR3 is TGTGCCGGAGGGACAGGGGCCGTACGCTATGGCTACACCTTC. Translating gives CAGGTGAVRYGYTF. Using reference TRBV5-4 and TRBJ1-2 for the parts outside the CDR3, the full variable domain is ETGVTQSPTHLIKTRGQQVTLRCSSQSGHNTVSWYQQALGQGPQFIFQYYREEENGRGNFPPRFSGLQFPNYSSELNVNALELDDSALYLCAGGTGAVRYGYTFGSGTRLTVV.